This T cell receptor beta chain was sequenced during a study of T cells expressing NK-cell markers. Study information: Among the eight sequenced donors, seven tested HCMV-seropositive and one tested seronegative. Study-wide findings and caveats: Among CD8+ T cells from 5 to 7 donors, dominant NKG2C+ clonotypes accounted for roughly 1.0-7.0%.

The CDR3 has 16 amino acids. The germline gives CDR1 SGHAT, CDR2 FQNNGV. TCRdb re-called the 5' RACE reads and shows each CDR3 protein once, DNA omitted. This sample's table has hundreds of thousands of distinct CDR3 sequences. On this clonotype: Its antigen is still unknown.

The TCR sequence derives from a woman between 18 and 69 years old in good health. This chain joins TRBV11-2 and TRBJ2-2; lacking DNA, the TRBD1 call made by TCRdb goes unchecked. Material: blood T cells: a sorted CD56 or NKG2C T cell subset, CD4+ or CD8+ T cells, or bulk PBMC T cells (not recorded which). CDR3 protein: CASSFPRPPGTGELFF.